A selection of T cell receptor beta chains follows, all from one sample in a study of cytomegalovirus exposure and HLA in healthy donors. The data were produced by immunoSEQ multiplex PCR, yet TCRdb's version contains in-frame clones alone and is incomplete. The profile shows approximately 210,000 clones, about 80% of them singletons. The sample consisted of PBMCs. These receptors all stem from a woman aged 35 to 49 in good health and CMV-seronegative. Both conserved end residues are part of each CDR3. D genes are given only for firm matches. Size is stated for part of the rows, as once, few or many counts, or as a class when the clone is expanded.

clone_size | j_call | v_call | d_call | cdr3_nt | cdr3_aa
- | TRBJ1-1 | TRBV6-5 | - | TGTGCCAGCAGTCCAAGGGGGGGAAGGACTGAAGCTTTCTTT | CASSPRGGRTEAFF
- | TRBJ2-1 | TRBV11-3 | - | TGTGCCAGCAGCTTTAAGGAGTCCGGATACAATGAGCAGTTCTTC | CASSFKESGYNEQFF
- | TRBJ2-7 | TRBV7-9 | - | TGTGCCAGCAGCTTACCCCCTAGGTACGAGCAGTACTTC | CASSLPPRYEQYF
- | TRBJ1-1 | TRBV9 | - | TGTGCCAGCAGCGCCTCCGGGGGGCTTACTGAAGCTTTCTTT | CASSASGGLTEAFF
- | TRBJ1-1 | TRBV6-5 | - | TGTGCCAGCAGTTACTCCCCGGGACTAAACACTGAAGCTTTCTTT | CASSYSPGLNTEAFF
- | TRBJ1-5 | TRBV30 | - | TGTGCCTGGAGTGGAGGGTTAGATCAGCCCCAGCATTTT | CAWSGGLDQPQHF
- | TRBJ2-4 | TRBV7-2 | TRBD2 | TGTGCCAGCAGCTCCGACGGGGGGGAAAACATTCAGTACTTC | CASSSDGGENIQYF
- | TRBJ2-7 | TRBV5-1 | TRBD2 | TGCGCCAGCAGTCTTTGGGAGGGCTTAAACGAGCAGTACTTC | CASSLWEGLNEQYF
once | TRBJ2-5 | TRBV13 | - | TGTGCCAGCAGCCTAGACCCAAGATCGGGGACCCAGTACTTC | CASSLDPRSGTQYF
- | TRBJ2-5 | TRBV5-1 | - | TGCGCCAGCAGCTACGGAGGCCAAGAGACCCAGTACTTC | CASSYGGQETQYF
- | TRBJ1-2 | TRBV6-1 | TRBD1 | TGTGCCAGCAGTGAATATGTCAGGGGGCCCGGAGGCTACACCTTC | CASSEYVRGPGGYTF
- | TRBJ2-7 | TRBV4-1 | - | TGCGCCAGCAGCCAATCGGGCGGGACCTCCTACGAGCAGTACTTC | CASSQSGGTSYEQYF
- | TRBJ2-1 | TRBV4-2 | - | TGTGCCAGCAGCCCCGCCGGGAGTAGTTCCTACAATGAGCAGTTCTTC | CASSPAGSSSYNEQFF
- | TRBJ1-1 | TRBV19 | TRBD1 | TGTGCCAGTAGTATCGGGACAGTGAACACTGAAGCTTTCTTT | CASSIGTVNTEAFF
- | TRBJ2-1 | TRBV10-3 | TRBD2 | TGTGCCATCAGTGAGTCGGGAGGGGCCTACAATGAGCAGTTCTTC | CAISESGGAYNEQFF
once | TRBJ1-1 | TRBV19 | - | TGTGCCAGTAGTCAAGCTACAGGGAGTGGAACTGAAGCTTTCTTT | CASSQATGSGTEAFF
- | TRBJ2-5 | TRBV5-5 | - | TGTGCCAGCAGAACCTTTCTTACTGGTCAAGAGACCCAGTACTTC | CASRTFLTGQETQYF
- | TRBJ2-7 | TRBV11-1 | TRBD2 | TGTGCCAGCAGCTCCCCGGGGGGGAGGCACTACGAGCAGTACTTC | CASSSPGGRHYEQYF